Reported below is one T cell receptor (beta chain). Its target is not known. Isolated per sample were at least 7 million PBMCs. Total RNA extracted from each sample amounted to at least 5 micrograms. The record originates from a study of blood T cells in healthy people across ages. General study points: Higher diversity, along with more naive CD4+ cells, distinguished long-lived donors from aged donors. As age increased, TCR beta diversity per million T cells fell in a roughly linear fashion.

Trimming cost V 4 bases and J 0 bases; bases outside gene matches: 4. The germline V gene has CDR1 SGHRS and CDR2 YFSETQ. This CDR3 comprises 16 residues. Then a second PCR, running roughly 6 to 12 cycles, was carried out with a sample-barcoded 5' primer and a J-beta primer mix. Via MiXCR, TCRdb re-called the 5' RACE reads, giving one row per CDR3 protein. This table has over 600,000 distinct CDR3 sequences, around 21% appearing once. The chain uses TRBV5-1 and TRBJ2-6, with 7 bases identical to TRBD2. The TCR was taken from a man between 65 and 85 years old in good health. Material for sequencing was blood. The CDR3 region has the DNA TGCGCCAGCAGCGTGAGGACTAGCTCTGGGGCCAACGTCCTGACTTTC. Residues: CASSVRTSSGANVLTF.